This T cell receptor (beta chain) was profiled in a study of blood T cells in healthy people across ages. Study outcomes and limitations: In long-lived donors, naive CD4+ cell counts and diversity exceeded those of aged donors.

The V gene's germline CDR1 is SGHDN and CDR2 FVKESK. V was trimmed by 2 bases and J by 2 bases, leaving 12 bases between them. This CDR3 is 15 amino acids long. Together with a sample-barcoded 5' primer, a J-beta primer mix was included in a second PCR lasting about 6 to 12 cycles. TCRdb itself ran the 5' RACE reads through MiXCR, one entry per CDR3 protein. Of about 1.1 million distinct CDR3 sequences in the sample, more than 30% are singletons; the top ten hold about an eighth. To note about this clonotype: The antigen remains undetermined.

The chain recombines TRBV14 with TRBJ1-1, with D tentatively TRBD1 (6 bases). The sample was blood. The origin of this receptor is a man aged 18 to 29 in good health. In DNA form, the CDR3 reads TGTGCCAGCAGCCAACGGGGGGCGAGAAACACTGAAGCTTTCTTT. It specifies CASSQRGARNTEAFF.